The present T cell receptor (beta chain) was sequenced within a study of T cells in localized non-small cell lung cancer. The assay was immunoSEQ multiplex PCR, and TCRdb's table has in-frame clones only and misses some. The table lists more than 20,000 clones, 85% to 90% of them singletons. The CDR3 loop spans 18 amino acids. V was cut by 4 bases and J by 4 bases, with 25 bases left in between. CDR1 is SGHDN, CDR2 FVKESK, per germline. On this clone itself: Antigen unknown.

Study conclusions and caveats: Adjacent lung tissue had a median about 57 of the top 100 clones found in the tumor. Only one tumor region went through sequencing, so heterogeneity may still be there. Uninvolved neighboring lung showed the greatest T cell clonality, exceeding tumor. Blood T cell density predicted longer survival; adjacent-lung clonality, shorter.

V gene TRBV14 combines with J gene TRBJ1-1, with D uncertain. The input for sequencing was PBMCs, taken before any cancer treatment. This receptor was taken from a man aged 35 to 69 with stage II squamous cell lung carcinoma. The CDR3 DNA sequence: TGTGCCAGCAGCCTGAGTTTAGTTGGTGGGCGGGCGCGCACTGAAGCTTTCTTT. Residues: CASSLSLVGGRARTEAFF. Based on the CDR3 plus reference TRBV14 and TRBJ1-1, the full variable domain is EAGVTQFPSHSVIEKGQTVTLRCDPISGHDNLYWYRRVMGKEIKFLLHFVKESKQDESGMPNNRFLAERTGGTYSTLKVQPAELEDSGVYFCASSLSLVGGRARTEAFFGQGTRLTVV.